This T cell receptor beta chain stems from a study of blood T cell repertoires in COVID-19 (dated by TCRdb to 2020 to 2021). With respect to the entire study: Samples from collaborators originated in the United States, Italy and Spain and spanned both the acute and convalescent phases of COVID-19. The samples were drawn from the first 160 participants of the ongoing ImmuneRACE study and from over 950 subjects provided by 6 global collaborators. Sample metadata almost always included a de-identified subject ID, COVID-19 status, age in years and sex. The prospective study material was composed of cDNA or gDNA derived from T cells, B-cell-depleted T cells, or PBMCs. Deeply sampled blood TCRbeta repertoires from subjects exposed to, actively infected with, or recovered from COVID-19 were included in the dataset. HLA class I and class II types, where available, came from metadata supplied by the sample provider rather than from assay-based typing. The repertoires were released in a freely available public database meant as a resource for research on the immune response to SARS-CoV-2.

General conclusions and limits of the study: How much clinical and demographic metadata was included differed by source and by participant, and the metadata was provided uncurated.

TCRbeta CDR3 regions were amplified from genomic DNA using the immunoSEQ Assay, a bias-controlled multiplex PCR. The published analysis was carried out like this. Nucleated cell counts per sample were estimated from amplification of reference gene primers within the assay. To quantify the absolute abundance of each unique TCRbeta CDR3 rearrangement, sequence reads were collapsed and filtered. For each sample, productive Simpson clonality was calculated as the square root of Simpson's diversity index across productive rearrangements. Drawn from immuneACCESS, this table holds only the in-frame rearrangements with V and J called that TCRdb kept. Clones are partly lost; checked studies trace under half to an unresolved V gene and leave the rest unexplained. D and trimming come from the DNA, and the V and J calls and clone size come from that table. In this sample the table shows almost 350,000 clones, more than 70% of which occur a single time. The ten largest clones represent over 3.5% of the sample.

Notes on this clone: This clone's antigen is unknown. Base qualities are missing; no much larger clone stands one base away.

CDR1 and CDR2 are drawn from the germline V gene: MNHEY, SVGAGI. Trimming takes 6 bases off V and 7 bases off J; junction bases not matched to a gene: 7. CDR3 length: 14 amino acids, cysteine to phenylalanine. Just the 42-base CDR3 DNA is kept, in frame starting at base 1. One collaborating source in Seattle enrolled patients while the patients were actively infected and followed the patients over time throughout the course of disease. Collaborating institutions collected whole blood in K2EDTA tubes following their own protocols. For TCRbeta analysis, collaborators shipped samples in one of three forms: frozen whole blood, isolated PBMCs, or DNA extracted from either of those sample types.

Sequencing was performed on peripheral blood. Recombination joined TRBV6-5 with TRBJ2-4; the junction holds 9 bases that match TRBD1. The TCR comes from a woman in her sixties or seventies with COVID-19, enrolled during active disease. The nucleotide sequence reads TGTGCCAGCAGACGAGGGACAGGGAATAACATTCAGTACTTC. It codes for CASRRGTGNNIQYF.